Following are 19 T cell receptor beta chains from one sample sequenced in a study of CD4 T cells in relation to SARS-CoV-2 and coronaviruses. Assay used: immunoSEQ multiplex PCR; TCRdb lists only in-frame clones, some missing. The sample lists about 34,000 clones, more than 60% occurring once. Their cognate antigens are unknown. Input material: memory CD4+ T cells from PBMCs, cultured in vitro. The receptors were gathered from an adult with COVID-19.

V is TRBV14 and J is TRBJ2-1; a weak D match, TRBD2 (6 bases). This CDR3 spans 15 amino acids. Germline CDR1 is SGHDN and CDR2 is FVKESK. V lost 2 bases and J 3 bases, leaving 11 bases between the germline ends. The CDR3 here is CASSQWASVYNEQFF. CDR3 nucleotide sequence: TGTGCCAGCAGCCAATGGGCTAGCGTCTACAATGAGCAGTTCTTC. Combining the CDR3 with reference TRBV14 and TRBJ2-1 gives the whole variable domain EAGVTQFPSHSVIEKGQTVTLRCDPISGHDNLYWYRRVMGKEIKFLLHFVKESKQDESGMPNNRFLAERTGGTYSTLKVQPAELEDSGVYFCASSQWASVYNEQFFGPGTRLTVL.

The genes are TRBV6-6 and TRBJ2-7; tentatively, D is TRBD2 (6 bases). Germline V gene sequence: CDR1 MNHNY, CDR2 SVGAGI (reference sequence). This CDR3 contains 13 residues. Trimming shortened V by 8 bases and J by 5 bases, and 16 bases separated the two germline ends. In DNA form, the CDR3 reads TGTGCCAGCCGGGCCGGGGAGGCTCACGAGCAGTACTTC. It yields the protein CASRAGEAHEQYF.

The chain has TRBV30 and TRBJ1-6; D remains unclear. V lost 5 bases and J lost 7, with 15 bases in between. Looked up from germline, CDR1 is GTSNPN and CDR2 is SVGIG (reference sequence). The CDR3 spans 14 residues. CDR3 protein: CAWAEGWANSPLHF. CDR3 nucleotides: TGTGCCTGGGCGGAGGGTTGGGCAAATTCACCCCTCCACTTT.

J is TRBJ2-5 and V is TRBV5-1; D tentatively reads TRBD1 or TRBD2 (5 bases each). Germline V CDR1 and CDR2: SGHRS, YFSETQ. Trimming took off 0 bases at V and 1 base at J, with 10 bases between the two ends. There are 15 residues in the CDR3. This CDR3 reads CASSLARGTQETQYF. In DNA form, the CDR3 reads TGCGCCAGCAGCTTGGCCCGAGGGACCCAAGAGACCCAGTACTTC.

The chain carries TRBV6-5 and TRBJ2-3; the D is unclear. Germline CDR1 and CDR2: MNHEY and SVGAGI. Trimming removed 6 bases at V and 2 bases at J, with 6 bases between. This CDR3 contains 12 residues. Here the CDR3 DNA reads TGTGCCAGCAGGGTCGTCACAGATACGCAGTATTTT. Translation gives CASRVVTDTQYF.

The rearrangement links TRBV13 to TRBJ2-5, with a tentative D call TRBD1 (5 bases). Germline CDR1 and CDR2: PRHDT and FYEKMQ (reference sequence). The CDR3 consists of 17 residues. Trimming shortened V by 5 bases and J by 4 bases, and 23 bases separated the two germline ends. CDR3 bases: TGTGCCAGCAGCCCTCACGCGGAATCGGACACTGGAGAGACCCAGTACTTC. Translation gives CASSPHAESDTGETQYF.

The V gene is TRBV18, the J gene TRBJ1-1; TRBD1 matches 8 bases. The J segment lost 4 bases and the V segment lost 3 bases, leaving 4 bases of the junction unmatched. The CDR3 runs 14 residues. Germline V CDR1 and CDR2: KGHSH, LQKENI. CDR3 nucleotide sequence: TGTGCCAGCTCACCCAGGGGGCCGAGCACTGAAGCTTTCTTT. Its translation is CASSPRGPSTEAFF.

J is TRBJ2-7 and V is TRBV6-5; 14 nucleotides agree with TRBD2. This CDR3 has 15 residues. V gave up 8 bases and J gave up 6 bases; unmatched junction bases: 9. Germline assignment: CDR1 MNHEY and CDR2 SVGAGI. CDR3 bases: TGTGCCAGCCAGGGAATCGGACTAGCGGGAGGCGAGCAGTACTTC. Translation: CASQGIGLAGGEQYF.

V and J are TRBV5-4 and TRBJ1-4; TRBD1 agrees at 7 bases. V was clipped by 2 bases and J by 3 bases; unmatched bases: 4. In germline, CDR1 is SGHNT, CDR2 YYREEE (reference sequence). CDR3 length: 15 residues. CDR3 in amino acids: CASSFGGTANEKLFF. Here the CDR3 DNA reads TGTGCCAGCAGCTTTGGTGGGACAGCTAATGAAAAACTGTTTTTT.

This chain links TRBV11-2 with TRBJ2-1, with D perhaps TRBD2 (5 bases). Trimming pared 5 bases from V and 5 bases from J, leaving 10 bases between. Germline-derived CDR1 and CDR2 are SGHAT and FQNNGV. The CDR3 contains 13 residues. For the CDR3, the DNA is TGTGCCAGCAGCAAGGACGGGAACAATGAGCAGTTCTTC. It codes for CASSKDGNNEQFF. Full variable domain (rest looked up from reference TRBV11-2 and TRBJ2-1): EAGVAQSPRYKIIEKRQSVAFWCNPISGHATLYWYQQILGQGPKLLIQFQNNGVVDDSQLPKDRFSAERLKGVDSTLKIQPAKLEDSAVYLCASSKDGNNEQFFGPGTRLTVL.

The V and J genes are TRBV4-2 and TRBJ2-7; D is possibly TRBD1 (6 bases). CDR3 length: 15 residues. V was trimmed by 1 base and J by 5 bases, leaving 15 bases between them. CDR1 and CDR2 from the germline V gene are LGHNA and YNFKEQ. The CDR3, as DNA: TGTGCCAGCAGCCAAGGCGGGCAGGGGAACCACGAGCAGTACTTC. Translation gives CASSQGGQGNHEQYF.

The chain carries TRBV3-1 (or the pseudogene TRBV3-2) and TRBJ1-1, with D perhaps TRBD1 (5 bases). V lost 4 bases, J lost 1 base, and 13 bases lay in between. The CDR3 has 15 residues. CDR1 and CDR2 (germline): LGHDT, YNNKEL (reference sequence). CDR3 in amino acids: CASSRIGGANTEAFF. The DNA of the CDR3 is TGTGCCAGCAGCCGAATCGGTGGGGCGAACACTGAAGCTTTCTTT.

CDR3 DNA sequence: TGTGCCAGCTCACCCACCATTTCAGAGACCCAGTACTTC. Translating it yields CASSPTISETQYF. J is TRBJ2-5 and V is TRBV18, with D unresolved. This CDR3 region has 13 residues. V lost 3 bases and J 4 bases, leaving 9 bases between the germline ends. Germline values: CDR1 KGHSH, CDR2 LQKENI.

The chain uses TRBV4-1 and TRBJ2-1; D is perhaps TRBD2 (6 bases). Trimming shortened V by 0 bases and J by 3 bases, and 15 bases separated the two germline ends. There are 17 residues in the CDR3. CDR1 and CDR2 from the germline V gene are MGHRA and YSYEKL. The CDR3 bases are TGCGCCAGCAGCCAAGATTGGCTAGCGAATTTCTACAATGAGCAGTTCTTC. Its translation is CASSQDWLANFYNEQFF.

The genes are TRBV5-5 and TRBJ2-1; 7 bases map to TRBD1. Germline CDR1 and CDR2: SGHKS and YYEKEE (reference sequence). The CDR3 is 16 amino acids. The trim removed 0 bases at V and 6 bases at J, leaving 9 bases unmatched. The CDR3 is CASSLGATGYPNEQFF. As DNA, the CDR3 is TGTGCCAGCAGCTTGGGAGCGACAGGGTATCCCAATGAGCAGTTCTTC.

This clone was observed a single time. The V and J genes are TRBV27 and TRBJ2-7; 10 positions agree with TRBD2. The V segment lost 4 bases and the J segment 2 bases; nucleotides outside the gene matches: 5. Looked up from germline, CDR1 is MNHEY and CDR2 is SMNVEV (reference sequence). The CDR3 contains 15 residues. As DNA, the CDR3 is TGTGCCAGCAGTTCCCAGAGCGGGAGGGCCTACGAGCAGTACTTC. The encoded protein is CASSSQSGRAYEQYF.

The V call is TRBV19, the J call TRBJ2-1, with 8 bases aligning to TRBD2. Germline V gene sequence: CDR1 LNHDA, CDR2 SQIVND (reference sequence). The length of the CDR3 is 15 residues. V shed 10 bases and J 3 bases; nucleotides not matched to a gene: 11. In nucleotides, the CDR3 is TGTGCCACACTAGCGGAAAGTATGAACTACAATGAGCAGTTCTTC. Residues: CATLAESMNYNEQFF.

The chain couples TRBV18 to TRBJ2-7, with 9 nucleotides matching TRBD2. The V segment lost 3 bases and the J segment 4 bases; nucleotides outside the gene matches: 19. The germline V gene encodes CDR1 KGHSH and CDR2 LQKENI. The CDR3 length is 19 residues. This CDR3 is CASSPDFRRLAETLYEQYF. CDR3 nucleotide sequence: TGTGCCAGCTCACCGGATTTTAGGAGACTAGCGGAGACTTTATACGAGCAGTACTTC.

This CDR3 is CASRVPGQGWEQYF. The CDR3 DNA reads TGTGCCAGCAGAGTACCGGGACAGGGGTGGGAGCAGTACTTC. The rearrangement links TRBV28 to TRBJ2-7; the match to TRBD1 covers 10 bases. CDR3 length equals 14 residues. Germline V gene sequence: CDR1 MDHEN, CDR2 SYDVKM. With 6 bases clipped from V and 7 bases from J, the junction kept 9 bases outside the gene matches.